This passage covers 10 T cell receptor beta chains from one sample sequenced in a study of blood T cell repertoires in COVID-19. Profiled with immunoSEQ multiplex PCR; TCRdb holds only in-frame clones, not every one. The sample shows around 230,000 clones, 81% of them seen only once. Source material: peripheral blood. Receptors originate from a woman aged 80 or older with acute or convalescent COVID-19.

This chain joins TRBV4-2 and TRBJ1-1; weak D call: TRBD1 (5 bases). The CDR3 extends over 15 amino acids. Looked up from germline, CDR1 is LGHNA and CDR2 is YNFKEQ. Trimming left V 0 bases short and J 3 bases short, with 11 bases between. The CDR3 region is CASSQEPGDHTEAFF. CDR3 coding DNA: TGTGCCAGCAGCCAAGAACCGGGGGATCACACTGAAGCTTTCTTT.

V is TRBV5-4 and J is TRBJ1-1; D is possibly TRBD1 (5 bases). CDR1 SGHNT and CDR2 YYREEE come from the germline V gene (reference sequence). V shed 3 bases and J shed 4 bases, with 16 bases lying between them. This CDR3 is built from 15 residues. CDR3 sequence reads: CASSSPGLGGTEAFF. The DNA for the CDR3 is TGTGCCAGCAGCTCCCCGGGACTGGGGGGCACTGAAGCTTTCTTT.

Only one count was recorded for this clone. This chain links TRBV6-5 with TRBJ2-3; D remains unclear. V lost 8 bases, J lost 5 bases, and 5 bases lay in between. This CDR3 spans 10 amino acids. Germline CDR1 and CDR2: MNHEY and SVGAGI. CDR3 protein: CASEEDTQYF. The CDR3 nucleotides are TGTGCCAGCGAGGAAGATACGCAGTATTTT.

The chain joins TRBV20-1 to TRBJ1-4; no reliable D call. CDR3 length: 11 amino acids. V was trimmed by 4 bases and J by 8 bases, leaving 8 bases between them. From germline, CDR1 is DFQATT and CDR2 SNEGSKA (reference sequence). The chain's CDR3 is CSAKTGEKLFF. The CDR3, as DNA: TGCAGTGCTAAGACGGGGGAAAAACTGTTTTTT.

CDR3: CASSLDYGAELFF. In DNA form, the CDR3 reads TGTGCCAGCAGCTTAGATTATGGGGCCGAACTGTTTTTT. This chain uses TRBV11-3 with TRBJ1-4; D perhaps matches TRBD1 (5 bases). Trimming stripped 0 bases from V and 12 bases from J, with 11 bases between. In germline, CDR1 is SGHNT, CDR2 YENEEA. There are 13 residues in the CDR3.

V is TRBV6-5 and J is TRBJ1-2; TRBD1 matches at 12 bases. Per the germline V gene, CDR1 is MNHEY and CDR2 is SVGAGI. The CDR3 is 14 residues long. With V trimmed by 6 bases and J by 8 bases, 7 bases remained unmatched. The CDR3 DNA is TGTGCCAGCAGGCCGGGACAGGGGGCAGGGGGCTACACCTTC. Translating it yields CASRPGQGAGGYTF.

The rearrangement links TRBV12-5 to TRBJ2-2; D is perhaps TRBD1 (6 bases). This CDR3 spans 15 amino acids. CDR1 and CDR2 from the germline V gene are LGHNT and FRNRAP. Trimming cost V 5 bases and J 2 bases, with 12 bases left between them. The CDR3 loop reads CASGIGGPNTGELFF. Here the CDR3 DNA reads TGTGCTAGTGGTATAGGGGGACCAAACACCGGGGAGCTGTTTTTT. Using reference TRBV12-5 and TRBJ2-2 for the parts outside the CDR3, the full variable domain is DARVTQTPRHKVTEMGQEVTMRCQPILGHNTVFWYRQTMMQGLELLAYFRNRAPLDDSGMPKDRFSAEMPDATLATLKIQPSEPRDSAVYFCASGIGGPNTGELFFGEGSRLTVL.

This rearrangement joins TRBV2 to TRBJ1-1; TRBD1 might be the D (5 bases). The germline CDR1 and CDR2 sequences are SNHLY and FYNNEI. V was shortened by 10 bases and J by 7 bases, with 19 bases between the two germline ends. The CDR3 loop spans 13 amino acids. The CDR3 loop reads CANSLTREGEAFF. In nucleotides, the CDR3 is TGTGCCAACTCTCTCACCAGGGAGGGTGAAGCTTTCTTT.

This clone was observed a handful of times. The V call is TRBV5-1, the J call TRBJ2-5, with 11 bases that match TRBD2. J was trimmed by 1 base and V by 0 bases; bases with no gene match: 5. Germline CDR1 reads SGHRS; CDR2 reads YFSETQ. This CDR3 is built from 17 residues. The CDR3, as DNA: TGCGCCAGCAGCTTGGGTCAGCTAGCGGGGGGCCAAGAGACCCAGTACTTC. It encodes CASSLGQLAGGQETQYF.

The chain combines TRBV5-1 with TRBJ2-2; the match to TRBD2 covers 8 bases. Per germline, CDR1 SGHRS and CDR2 YFSETQ. V was pared by 3 bases and J by 5 bases, with 12 bases of the junction left unmatched. This CDR3 region has 17 residues. The CDR3 loop reads CASSWNSGALVTGELFF. The CDR3 nucleotides read TGCGCCAGCAGCTGGAATAGCGGGGCGTTAGTGACCGGGGAGCTGTTTTTT.